Presented here are 30 T cell receptor beta chains from one specimen sequenced in a study of response to subunit inactivated influenza vaccine. TCRdb redid the calling of the RT-PCR reads with MiXCR, one entry per CDR3 protein. The sample records about 520,000 distinct CDR3 sequences, 6% to 9% being singletons. This specimen consisted of PBMCs from blood, obtained 23 months after vaccination. The receptors were sampled from a man between 50 and 70 years old who received an inactivated influenza vaccine.

This clonotype was picked up many times. The CDR3 coding sequence is TGCGCCAGCGGTGACGTACAGGAGGGGACAGCGTACTTC. This codes for CASGDVQEGTAYF. This rearrangement joins TRBV5-1 to TRBJ2-7, with D possibly TRBD1 on 7 matching bases. CDR1 and CDR2 (germline): SGHRS, YFSETQ. This CDR3 spans 13 amino acids. Trimming pared 7 bases from V and 12 bases from J, leaving 23 bases between.

The chain joins TRBV15 to TRBJ2-7; D remains ambiguous. V gave up 0 bases and J gave up 3 bases, with 12 bases separating them. CDR3 length: 15 residues. Germline V gene lookup returns CDR1 LNHNV and CDR2 YYDKDF (reference sequence). The CDR3, as DNA: TGTGCCACCAGCAGAGATCTGGGCAGTTACTACGAGCAGTACTTC. Translation gives CATSRDLGSYYEQYF.

This clonotype was observed many times. The gene calls are TRBV5-1 and TRBJ2-1, with 8 bases matching TRBD2. Looked up from germline, CDR1 is SGHRS and CDR2 is YFSETQ. This CDR3 has 16 residues. With V trimmed by 1 base and J by 0 bases, 3 bases remained unmatched. In nucleotides, the CDR3 is TGCGCCAGCAGCTTGACCGGGACTAGCTCCTACAATGAGCAGTTCTTC. This encodes CASSLTGTSSYNEQFF. Variable domain in full (rest from reference TRBV5-1 and TRBJ2-1): KAGVTQTPRYLIKTRGQQVTLSCSPISGHRSVSWYQQTPGQGLQFLFEYFSETQRNKGNFPGRFSGRQFSNSRSEMNVSTLELGDSALYLCASSLTGTSSYNEQFFGPGTRLTVL.

This clonotype was seen more than once but under ten times. The chain has TRBV7-2 and TRBJ2-3; 8 bases are a match to TRBD2. The CDR3 has 18 amino acids. V trimming: 2 bases; J trimming: 4 bases; junction bases outside the gene matches: 14. CDR1 is SGHTA, CDR2 FQGNSA, per germline. CDR3 sequence reads: CASSLFASGPRNADTQYF. In DNA, the CDR3 is TGTGCCAGCAGCTTATTCGCTAGCGGGCCCAGGAATGCAGATACGCAGTATTTT.

V and J are TRBV4-3 and TRBJ2-7; the match to TRBD2 covers 8 bases. V shed 4 bases and J 4 bases; nucleotides not matched to a gene: 6. The germline CDR1 and CDR2 sequences are LGHNA and YSLEER. The CDR3 extends over 14 amino acids. CDR3 nucleotides: TGCGCCAGCAGCCGTAGCGGGGACAAATACGAGCAGTACTTC. Protein: CASSRSGDKYEQYF.

At least ten counts were recorded for this clonotype. The rearrangement uses TRBV7-2 and TRBJ2-2; TRBD2 matches at 7 bases. The CDR3 runs to 14 residues. V lost 3 bases to trimming and J lost 4 bases; unmatched junction nucleotides: 2. Germline assignment: CDR1 SGHTA and CDR2 FQGNSA. The CDR3 sequence: CASSFGGSTGELFF. The CDR3 bases are TGTGCCAGCAGCTTCGGGGGGTCCACCGGGGAGCTGTTTTTT.

The J gene is TRBJ2-1, the V gene TRBV29-1; D is unresolved. The germline V gene has CDR1 SQVTM and CDR2 ANQGSEA. The CDR3 loop spans 13 amino acids. V lost 4 bases and J lost 6, with 13 bases in between. The DNA of the CDR3 is TGCAGCGTTGCTACGGGTCGTTTCAATGAGCAGTTCTTC. Translated: CSVATGRFNEQFF.

This clonotype came up a few times. This chain joins TRBV2 and TRBJ1-6; 9 bases map to TRBD1. CDR1 and CDR2 from the germline V gene are SNHLY and FYNNEI. The CDR3 runs to 13 residues. Trimming took 8 bases from V and 7 from J; bases not matched to a gene: 3. The CDR3 DNA reads as TGTGCCAGCTTCGGGACAGGGAATTCACCCCTCCACTTT. Translated: CASFGTGNSPLHF.

V is TRBV20-1 and J is TRBJ2-5; 7 positions match TRBD1. Germline loops: CDR1 DFQATT, CDR2 SNEGSKA (reference sequence). J lost 2 bases, V lost 6 bases, and 6 bases had no gene match. This CDR3 spans 13 amino acids. The CDR3 DNA sequence: TGCAGTGCAAACAACAGGGGTCAAGAGACCCAGTACTTC. Encoded protein: CSANNRGQETQYF.

The chain has TRBV20-1 and TRBJ2-3, with 14 bases aligning to TRBD2. Germline CDR1 reads DFQATT; CDR2 reads SNEGSKA (reference sequence). The ends lost 6 bases at V and 0 bases at J; junction bases unmatched: 5. The CDR3 has 16 amino acids. The CDR3 loop reads CSAGTSGRSSTDTQYF. The CDR3 DNA sequence: TGCAGTGCGGGGACTAGCGGGAGATCTAGCACAGATACGCAGTATTTT.

This clonotype was seen repeatedly, ten times or more. The chain has TRBV20-1 and TRBJ2-5, with D uncertain. V lost 4 bases to trimming and J lost 1 base, with 7 bases between them. Germline V gives CDR1 DFQATT, CDR2 SNEGSKA (reference sequence). This CDR3 has 12 residues. The CDR3: CSATAFQETQYF. CDR3 coding DNA: TGCAGTGCTACAGCCTTCCAAGAGACCCAGTACTTC.

This clonotype was observed a few times. The chain employs TRBV7-3 and TRBJ2-3; no firm D call. This CDR3 is built from 16 residues. V was pared by 2 bases and J by 4 bases, with 16 bases between. Germline CDR1 and CDR2: SGHTA and FQGTGA. CDR3 amino acids: CASSLSSPVDPDTQYF. CDR3 coding DNA: TGTGCCAGCAGCTTATCTTCGCCGGTAGACCCAGATACGCAGTATTTT.

Ten or more counts support this clonotype. This chain connects TRBV3-1 to TRBJ2-7; weak D call: TRBD2 (6 bases). Trimming cost V 6 bases and J 4 bases, with 16 bases left between them. CDR3 length: 14 amino acids. Per germline, CDR1 LGHDT and CDR2 YNNKEL (reference sequence). The CDR3 nucleotides read TGTGCCAGCAGTCCCCCCGGGGGAGTGTACGAGCAGTACTTC. Amino acid sequence: CASSPPGGVYEQYF.

The chain recombines TRBV30 with TRBJ2-3; 10 nucleotides match TRBD2. Germline lookup yields CDR1 GTSNPN and CDR2 SVGIG (reference sequence). V gave up 4 bases and J gave up 1 base; unmatched junction bases: 2. CDR3 size: 14 residues. The CDR3 coding sequence is TGTGCCTGGAACCTAGCGGGGGGCACAGATACGCAGTATTTT. This codes for CAWNLAGGTDTQYF.

This clonotype was observed a few times. The V and J genes are TRBV20-1 and TRBJ2-3; D might be TRBD2 (7 bases). CDR3 length equals 14 residues. Germline loops: CDR1 DFQATT, CDR2 SNEGSKA (reference sequence). Trimming pared 5 bases from V and 3 bases from J, leaving 15 bases between. The DNA for the CDR3 is TGCAGTGCTGGGAGGGGGGATGTGACAGATACGCAGTATTTT. It specifies CSAGRGDVTDTQYF.

This clonotype occurred a few times. The rearrangement uses TRBV28 and TRBJ2-7; D ambiguous. Looked up from germline, CDR1 is MDHEN and CDR2 is SYDVKM. V shed 11 bases and J shed 0 bases, with 14 bases lying between them. The CDR3 has 13 amino acids. The CDR3 coding sequence is TGTGCCTGCTCTTTGAGGAGCTCCTACGAGCAGTACTTC. Translating gives CACSLRSSYEQYF.

This clonotype was detected many times. The CDR3, as DNA: TGTGCCAGCGCACCTGTGGGGGGTCTGGATGAGCAGTTCTTC. This sequence encodes CASAPVGGLDEQFF. This sequence joins TRBV7-2 and TRBJ2-1; D perhaps matches TRBD2 (6 bases). V was shortened by 8 bases and J by 8 bases, with 19 bases between the two germline ends. The germline V gene has CDR1 SGHTA and CDR2 FQGNSA. The CDR3 contains 14 residues.

This clonotype was counted ten times or more. The chain recombines TRBV5-1 with TRBJ1-5; D unresolved. The CDR3 totals 15 residues. Germline values: CDR1 SGHRS, CDR2 YFSETQ. Deletions cut 4 bases from V and 3 bases from J, with 14 bases between. The CDR3 bases are TGCGCCAGCAGCAGGGAGGCAGGTTACAATCAGCCCCAGCATTTT. This gives the protein CASSREAGYNQPQHF.

This clonotype occurred a few times. The V and J genes are TRBV10-3 and TRBJ1-1; D might be TRBD1 (5 bases). V lost 6 bases, J lost 5 bases, and 16 bases lay in between. This CDR3 is built from 14 residues. Germline V lookup: CDR1 ENHRY, CDR2 SYGVKD. CDR3 sequence (DNA): TGTGCCATCAGCTTCGACAGCGCCGTGACTGAAGCTTTCTTT. This codes for CAISFDSAVTEAFF.

This clonotype was counted between two and nine times. V is TRBV29-1 and J is TRBJ2-7; a weak D match, TRBD2 (7 bases). CDR1 and CDR2 (germline): SQVTM, ANQGSEA. V dropped 7 bases and J dropped 1 base, with 14 bases sitting between them. The CDR3 contains 13 residues. The CDR3 DNA sequence: TGCAGCGCGGGGGGCAGGGAGTCCTACGAGCAGTACTTC. This translates into CSAGGRESYEQYF.

This clonotype has a count of ten or more. The V gene is TRBV12-3 or TRBV12-4, the J gene TRBJ1-6, with no clear D. The CDR3 contains 15 residues. V gave up 6 bases and J gave up 0 bases, with 9 bases separating them. This CDR3 is CASSPGSSYNSPLHF. The DNA of the CDR3 is TGTGCCAGCAGCCCAGGTTCCTCCTATAATTCACCCCTCCACTTT.

Ten or more counts support this clonotype. This chain uses TRBV9 with TRBJ2-7; D perhaps matches TRBD1 (5 bases). Trimming took 0 bases from V and 1 from J, leaving 8 bases between them. CDR1 and CDR2 (germline): SGDLS, YYNGEE. The CDR3 spans 14 residues. CDR3 nucleotide sequence: TGTGCCAGCAGCGTAGAGGGGAAGTCCTACGAGCAGTACTTC. It is translated as CASSVEGKSYEQYF.

This clonotype has just a few counts. The rearrangement links TRBV5-6 to TRBJ2-1; D is perhaps TRBD2 (5 bases). Germline V gene lookup returns CDR1 SGHDT and CDR2 YYEEEE. This CDR3 region has 13 residues. V lost 4 bases and J 8 bases, leaving 13 bases between the germline ends. The CDR3 nucleotides are TGTGCCAGCAGCCGCCTAGCCGACGATGAGCAGTTCTTC. Translation: CASSRLADDEQFF. The full variable domain, in which reference TRBV5-6 and TRBJ2-1 provide the parts outside the CDR3, is DAGVTQSPTHLIKTRGQQVTLRCSPKSGHDTVSWYQQALGQGPQFIFQYYEEEERQRGNFPDRFSGHQFPNYSSELNVNALLLGDSALYLCASSRLADDEQFFGPGTRLTVL.

This clonotype was seen a handful of times. The rearrangement joins TRBV20-1 to TRBJ1-2; D not certain. Germline loops: CDR1 DFQATT, CDR2 SNEGSKA (reference sequence). Trimming removed 4 bases at V and 7 bases at J, with 19 bases between. This CDR3 contains 14 residues. CDR3 region: CSAMWEPGLGGYTF. In DNA form, the CDR3 reads TGCAGTGCTATGTGGGAGCCTGGCTTGGGTGGCTACACCTTC.

This clonotype has at least ten counts. The genes are TRBV15 and TRBJ1-4; D ambiguous. This CDR3 contains 15 residues. Germline V gene sequence: CDR1 LNHNV, CDR2 YYDKDF (reference sequence). V dropped 0 bases and J dropped 5 bases, with 10 bases sitting between them. The CDR3 is CATSRDLAVNEKLFF. CDR3 nucleotide sequence: TGTGCCACCAGCAGAGATCTTGCGGTCAATGAAAAACTGTTTTTT.

This clonotype was seen more than once but under ten times. The chain's CDR3 is CASRRRDMGRNEQYF. The CDR3, as DNA: TGTGCCAGCAGACGCCGGGACATGGGTCGGAACGAGCAGTACTTC. The chain joins TRBV6-2 or TRBV6-3 to TRBJ2-7, with a possible D match to TRBD1 (6 bases). Trimming pared 6 bases from V and 5 bases from J, leaving 20 bases between. CDR1 is MNHEY and CDR2 is SVGEGT in the germline V gene. The CDR3 contains 15 residues.

There are a few counts of this clonotype. The rearrangement links TRBV7-2 to TRBJ2-3, with D unresolved. From germline, CDR1 is SGHTA and CDR2 FQGNSA. The CDR3 extends over 14 amino acids. Trimming removed 3 bases from V and 2 bases from J, with 9 bases in between. The CDR3 loop is CASSFYLSTDTQYF. Written as DNA, the CDR3 is TGTGCCAGCAGCTTCTATTTGTCCACAGATACGCAGTATTTT. The variable domain in full, with the rest retrieved from reference TRBV7-2 and TRBJ2-3, is GAGVSQSPSNKVTEKGKDVELRCDPISGHTALYWYRQSLGQGLEFLIYFQGNSAPDKSGLPSDRFSAERTGGSVSTLTIQRTQQEDSAVYLCASSFYLSTDTQYFGPGTRLTVL.

This clonotype was observed a few times. V is TRBV30 and J is TRBJ2-1; D may be TRBD2 (5 bases). Per the germline V gene, CDR1 is GTSNPN and CDR2 is SVGIG (reference sequence). V was shortened by 0 bases and J by 8 bases, with 14 bases between the two germline ends. The CDR3 has 14 residues. The CDR3 region is CAWSVLGLADEQFF. The CDR3 nucleotides read TGTGCCTGGAGTGTGCTTGGGCTAGCCGATGAGCAGTTCTTC.

This clonotype came up many times. The J gene is TRBJ1-3, the V gene TRBV6-5; the match to TRBD1 covers 8 bases. This CDR3 region has 18 residues. CDR1 and CDR2 (germline): MNHEY, SVGAGI. The trim removed 6 bases at V and 0 bases at J, leaving 13 bases unmatched. CDR3 DNA: TGTGCCAGCAGCTTAACCAGTCCAGGGGGCAGCTCTGGAAACACCATATATTTT. It encodes CASSLTSPGGSSGNTIYF.

This clonotype was observed a handful of times. This chain joins TRBV20-1 and TRBJ2-7; tentatively, D is TRBD1 or TRBD2 (5 bases each). The V gene's germline CDR1 is DFQATT and CDR2 SNEGSKA (reference sequence). The CDR3 loop spans 13 amino acids. V gave up 3 bases and J gave up 5 bases, with 14 bases separating them. CDR3 DNA sequence: TGCAGTGCTAGCGGGACGGCCTTAAACGAGCAGTACTTC. Its translation: CSASGTALNEQYF.